This T cell receptor beta chain is from a study of beta chain features in type 1 diabetes. Study background: No patient-donor differences in age, gender, total cells or subset yield. Regarding the study as a whole: Short templates might get an advantage during PCR, and this would be equal in patients and controls. People with Type 1 diabetes carried modestly yet significantly shorter TCRB CDR3s in all four CD4+ subsets.

The V gene's germline CDR1 is SGHRS and CDR2 YFSETQ. Trimming took off 4 bases at V and 7 bases at J, with 23 bases between the two ends. The CDR3 is 16 residues long. Sequenced material consisted of expressed TCRB transcripts (all of the isolated RNA was reverse transcribed). Measured with immunoSEQ multiplex PCR; TCRdb has only the in-frame clones, and not every one. The sample lists some 370,000 clones, around 10% occurring once. Concerning this clone: The antigen is undetermined.

This clonotype was sampled from a man between 25 and 39 years old with type 1 diabetes. The sequenced material came from central memory CD4+ T cells from blood. The chain uses TRBV5-1 and TRBJ1-2; D not resolved. The CDR3 nucleotides read TGCGCCAGCAGCCCAGAGTCCGGGGTCCCCGTCGGTGGCTACACCTTC. Protein product: CASSPESGVPVGGYTF.